Listed here are 10 T cell receptor beta chains from one sample, sequenced in a study of cytomegalovirus exposure and HLA in healthy donors. The PCR employed 60 Vbeta primers together with 13 Jbeta primers. TCRdb's copy holds only in-frame clones and misses some; the assay was immunoSEQ multiplex PCR. Here the sample spans under 200,000 clones, around 82% being singletons. Material for sequencing was PBMCs. The origin of the receptors is a man in his fifties or sixties in good health and CMV-seronegative.

The chain carries TRBV27 and TRBJ2-1, with D possibly TRBD2 on 5 matching bases. Germline V lookup: CDR1 MNHEY, CDR2 SMNVEV (reference sequence). The length of the CDR3 is 13 residues. V was pared by 6 bases and J by 6 bases, with 12 bases between. CDR3 bases: TGTGCCAGCAGAAGCCGGGAACTCAATGAGCAGTTCTTC. Protein sequence: CASRSRELNEQFF.

This clone appeared once. The V call is TRBV2, the J call TRBJ2-3; 10 bases are shared with TRBD2. Germline V gene data show CDR1 as SNHLY and CDR2 as FYNNEI. Trimming at V came to 5 bases and at J to 2 bases, leaving 4 bases not matched to a gene. This CDR3 has 15 amino acids. CDR3 sequence reads: CASSSLAGLTDTQYF. The CDR3 region has the DNA TGTGCCAGCAGTTCACTAGCGGGGCTCACAGATACGCAGTATTTT.

Concerning this clone: This sample also contains other DNA sequences that code for the same CDR3. The V call is TRBV5-1, the J call TRBJ1-1, with D possibly being TRBD1 (5 bases). CDR3 length: 13 amino acids. Trimming took 0 bases from V and 4 from J, leaving 7 bases between them. Germline assignment: CDR1 SGHRS and CDR2 YFSETQ. CDR3 protein: CASSLGQSTEAFF. CDR3 in DNA: TGCGCCAGCAGCTTGGGACAGTCCACTGAAGCTTTCTTT.

The V call is TRBV29-1, the J call TRBJ1-2; 7 positions agree with TRBD1. The CDR3 totals 13 residues. Germline trimming cut 6 bases from V and 5 bases from J; bases unmatched to any gene: 9. Germline-derived CDR1 and CDR2 are SQVTM and ANQGSEA. The CDR3 loop reads CSVLDRAGYGYTF. The CDR3 coding sequence is TGCAGCGTATTAGACAGGGCAGGGTATGGCTACACCTTC.

The CDR3 loop reads CASREGGGGYTDTQYF. In DNA form, the CDR3 reads TGTGCCAGTAGGGAAGGCGGGGGGGGCTACACAGATACGCAGTATTTT. The chain uses TRBV19 and TRBJ2-3; 9 nucleotides align to TRBD2. Germline values: CDR1 LNHDA, CDR2 SQIVND (reference sequence). CDR3 length equals 16 residues. The J segment lost 2 bases and the V segment lost 6 bases, leaving 9 bases of the junction unmatched.

This chain connects TRBV10-3 to TRBJ1-1; a possible D gene is TRBD1 (5 bases). The CDR3 consists of 14 residues. Germline CDR1 ENHRY, CDR2 SYGVKD. The germline V and J ends were trimmed by 11 bases and 6 bases, with 22 bases remaining between them. The CDR3 region is CAADSGGSFSEAFF. DNA for the CDR3: TGTGCCGCAGACTCGGGGGGGAGTTTTTCTGAAGCTTTCTTT.

The chain uses TRBV2 and TRBJ1-2, with 8 bases fitting TRBD1. There are 15 residues in the CDR3. Germline V CDR1 and CDR2: SNHLY, FYNNEI. The V gene end was trimmed by 1 base and the J gene end by 4 bases; junction bases not matched to a gene: 5. The CDR3, as DNA: TGTGCCAGCAGTGAAGGAGGCAGGGGGCTCTATGGCTACACCTTC. It specifies CASSEGGRGLYGYTF.

In this sample, this clone turned up a few times. This chain connects TRBV28 to TRBJ2-1; D unclear. The germline V gene has CDR1 MDHEN and CDR2 SYDVKM. CDR3 size: 13 residues. The V and J ends lost 5 bases and 7 bases respectively, with 12 bases between them. The CDR3 bases are TGTGCCAGCAGTGCCTGGCCCAGTAATGAGCAGTTCTTC. Protein: CASSAWPSNEQFF.

In this sample, this clone turned up a few times. The chain uses TRBV7-2 and TRBJ2-7, with D possibly matching TRBD2 (6 bases). The CDR3 length is 13 residues. Per germline, CDR1 SGHTA and CDR2 FQGNSA. V dropped 3 bases and J dropped 2 bases, with 8 bases sitting between them. As DNA, the CDR3 is TGTGCCAGCAGCTTTGGCGGGACCTACGAGCAGTACTTC. This sequence encodes CASSFGGTYEQYF. Based on the CDR3 plus reference TRBV7-2 and TRBJ2-7, the full variable domain is GAGVSQSPSNKVTEKGKDVELRCDPISGHTALYWYRQSLGQGLEFLIYFQGNSAPDKSGLPSDRFSAERTGGSVSTLTIQRTQQEDSAVYLCASSFGGTYEQYFGPGTRLTVT.

V and J are TRBV7-8 and TRBJ2-1; D is unresolved. Germline V gene sequence: CDR1 SGHVS, CDR2 FQNEAQ. V lost 5 bases to trimming and J lost 0 bases, with 14 bases between them. The CDR3 consists of 16 residues. CDR3 in DNA: TGTGCCAGCAGCCTGTTAGTTGAGAGCTCCTACAATGAGCAGTTCTTC. Residues: CASSLLVESSYNEQFF.